Each of the 30 T cell receptor beta chains below was sequenced from the same sample in a study of prognosis after radiotherapy for stage I lung cancer. The genomic DNA TCR beta CDR3 region underwent two rounds of multiplex PCR. Every TRBV and TRBJ gene had its own specific primer in first-round PCR. One entry per CDR3 protein, called by TCRdb with MiXCR from the multiplex PCR reads. The table has about 8,500 distinct CDR3 sequences, approximately 67% seen once. This specimen was PBMCs, taken before or after stereotactic body radiation therapy (not recorded which). The receptors stem from a donor aged 50 or older with non-small cell lung cancer.

As for this clonotype: A read error is the likely source, as a far larger clone sits one nucleotide away. This chain connects TRBV12-3 or TRBV12-4 to TRBJ1-6; 9 positions agree with TRBD1. The CDR3 consists of 15 residues. J gave up 7 bases and V 7 bases, and 8 bases lay outside the gene matches. Written as DNA, the CDR3 is TGTGCCAGCATTCCCCGGGACAGGGACAATTCACCCCTCCACTTT. Protein product: CASIPRDRDNSPLHF.

V usage is TRBV6-1 and J usage is TRBJ2-7; either TRBD1 or TRBD2 may fit D (7 bases each). Germline loops: CDR1 MNHNS, CDR2 SASEGT. This CDR3 region has 14 residues. Trimming removed 7 bases from V and 2 bases from J, with 15 bases in between. The CDR3 DNA is TGTGCCAGCACCGGCAGGGGGGGACCCTACGAGCAGTACTTC. Translating gives CASTGRGGPYEQYF.

As regards this clonotype: A far larger clone lies a single base away; this is likely a read error. The J gene is TRBJ2-6, the V gene TRBV6-8, with 13 bases identical to TRBD2. The CDR3 covers 17 residues. Germline V gives CDR1 MNHGY, CDR2 SAAAGT. The CDR3 region has the DNA TGTTCCATCGGACTAGCGGGAGCCCCCTCTGGGGCCAACGTCCTGACTTTC. Translating it yields CSIGLAGAPSGANVLTF.

This chain links TRBV12-3 or TRBV12-4 with TRBJ2-7; TRBD2 aligns across 10 bases. The CDR3 length is 14 residues. The J segment lost 1 base and the V segment lost 6 bases, leaving 3 bases of the junction unmatched. In nucleotides, the CDR3 is TGTGCCAGCAGACCGGGACTAGCGTCCTACGAGCAGTACTTC. This codes for CASRPGLASYEQYF.

V is TRBV6-1 and J is TRBJ2-7; D tentatively reads TRBD1 or TRBD2 (6 bases each). CDR3 size: 13 residues. V was clipped by 8 bases and J by 7 bases, with 18 bases between them. Germline V gives CDR1 MNHNS, CDR2 SASEGT. CDR3 sequence: CASGGQILTEQYF. As DNA, the CDR3 is TGTGCCAGCGGGGGGCAGATCCTTACTGAGCAGTACTTC.

The gene calls are TRBV6-2 or TRBV6-3 and TRBJ2-1; 10 bases are a match to TRBD2. Looked up from germline, CDR1 is MNHEY and CDR2 is SVGEGT. The CDR3 is made up of 18 amino acids. J was trimmed by 1 base and V by 0 bases; bases with no gene match: 6. CDR3 coding DNA: TGTGCCAGCAGTTACTCCGGACTAGCGGTAATTTCCTACAATGAGCAGTTCTTC. It encodes CASSYSGLAVISYNEQFF.

This clonotype is medium-sized (0.01 to 0.1%) by share. The chain employs TRBV7-3 and TRBJ2-1, with D perhaps being TRBD1 or TRBD2 (5 bases each). Germline V gives CDR1 SGHTA, CDR2 FQGTGA. The CDR3 length is 13 residues. V gave up 5 bases and J gave up 5 bases, with 10 bases separating them. CDR3 in DNA: TGTGCCAGCAGCGTGGGACCCGACAATGAGCAGTTCTTC. Its protein product is CASSVGPDNEQFF.

The V and J genes are TRBV30 and TRBJ1-6; a weak D match, TRBD1 (6 bases). Germline V gene sequence: CDR1 GTSNPN, CDR2 SVGIG (reference sequence). This CDR3 spans 13 amino acids. V was pared by 0 bases and J by 9 bases, with 9 bases between. CDR3 nucleotides: TGTGCCTGGAGTGTGCAGGGGTCTTCACCCCTCCACTTT. This codes for CAWSVQGSSPLHF. The variable domain in full, completed from reference TRBV30 and TRBJ1-6, reads SQTIHQWPATLVQPVGSPLSLECTVEGTSNPNLYWYRQAAGRGLQLLFYSVGIGQISSEVPQNLSASRPQDRQFILSSKKLLLSDSGFYLCAWSVQGSSPLHFGNGTRLTVT.

In this sample, this clonotype turned up many times. The chain carries TRBV10-2 and TRBJ2-1; weak D call: TRBD2 (6 bases). V shed 8 bases and J shed 8 bases, with 16 bases lying between them. This CDR3 is built from 13 residues. CDR1 is WSHSY and CDR2 is SAAADI in the germline V gene. The CDR3 sequence is CASLSGAGYEQFF. The CDR3 DNA follows: TGCGCCAGCCTTTCCGGGGCGGGGTATGAGCAGTTCTTC.

This clonotype was seen once. The chain uses TRBV7-9 and TRBJ2-7; D is ambiguous. Germline V gene sequence: CDR1 SEHNR, CDR2 FQNEAQ (reference sequence). Trimming took off 7 bases at V and 6 bases at J, with 7 bases between the two ends. This CDR3 is built from 10 residues. The DNA of the CDR3 is TGTGCCAGCACGAGTGTCGAGCAGTACTTC. Translating it yields CASTSVEQYF. The whole variable domain, remainder taken from reference TRBV7-9 and TRBJ2-7, is DTGVSQNPRHKITKRGQNVTFRCDPISEHNRLYWYRQTLGQGPEFLTYFQNEAQLEKSRLLSDRFSAERPKGSFSTLEIQRTEQGDSAMYLCASTSVEQYFGPGTRLTVT.

By share, this clonotype counts as medium-sized (0.01 to 0.1%). V gene TRBV5-1 combines with J gene TRBJ2-3; D not certain. V lost 0 bases, J lost 0 bases, and 8 bases lay in between. CDR1 and CDR2 (germline): SGHRS, YFSETQ. The CDR3 has 15 residues. The CDR3, as DNA: TGCGCCAGCAGCTTGGACGGGCAAAGCACAGATACGCAGTATTTT. This sequence encodes CASSLDGQSTDTQYF.

This clonotype was recorded only once. This is likely an artifact of a read error, given a far larger clone one base away. The J gene is TRBJ2-7, the V gene TRBV28; D could derive from TRBD1 or TRBD2 (5 bases each). The DNA end favors TRBJ2-1, so the J call may be wrong. Per the germline V gene, CDR1 is MDHEN and CDR2 is SYDVKM. The CDR3 spans 11 residues. Here the CDR3 reads CASSSWDEQFF. DNA for the CDR3: TGTGCCAGCAGTTCCTGGGACGAGCAGTTCTTC.

The V and J genes are TRBV6-2 or TRBV6-3 and TRBJ1-1, with no clear D. The ends were cut back, 7 bases at V and 1 base at J, with 13 bases in the middle. Germline V gives CDR1 MNHEY, CDR2 SVGEGT. CDR3 length: 14 amino acids. CDR3 nucleotides: TGTGCCAGCACAGGCTGGCTGAAGAACACTGAAGCTTTCTTT. It translates to CASTGWLKNTEAFF.

The chain employs TRBV12-3 or TRBV12-4 and TRBJ1-1; D is undetermined. V was clipped by 6 bases and J by 6 bases, with 17 bases between them. The CDR3 consists of 14 residues. The CDR3 is CASSRRILSPEAFF. The CDR3 DNA sequence: TGTGCCAGCAGCCGCAGGATATTAAGTCCTGAAGCTTTCTTT.

V is TRBV27 and J is TRBJ1-5, with 9 bases lining up with TRBD1. CDR1 MNHEY and CDR2 SMNVEV come from the germline V gene (reference sequence). The CDR3 length is 16 residues. V was pared by 6 bases and J by 6 bases, with 12 bases of the junction left unmatched. CDR3 DNA sequence: TGTGCCAGCAGCCCAGCCCCGGGACAGGGTGGTCAGCCCCAGCATTTT. This translates into CASSPAPGQGGQPQHF.

The V call is TRBV27, the J call TRBJ1-3; D ambiguous. CDR1 is MNHEY and CDR2 is SMNVEV in the germline V gene (reference sequence). V shed 1 base and J shed 0 bases, with 10 bases lying between them. CDR3 length: 16 residues. The CDR3 is CASSLFRPSSGNTIYF. The CDR3 DNA reads as TGTGCCAGCAGTTTATTTAGACCTAGCTCTGGAAACACCATATATTTT.

The V and J genes are TRBV7-6 and TRBJ2-2; no definite D call. This CDR3 is built from 14 residues. The germline V gene has CDR1 SGHVS and CDR2 FNYEAQ. The V and J ends lost 1 base and 7 bases respectively, with 10 bases between them. The CDR3 DNA reads as TGTGCCAGCAGCTTAGTTTCGGAAAACGGGGAGCTGTTTTTT. Amino acids: CASSLVSENGELFF. The variable domain in full, completed from reference TRBV7-6 and TRBJ2-2, reads GAGVSQSPRYKVTKRGQDVALRCDPISGHVSLYWYRQALGQGPEFLTYFNYEAQQDKSGLPNDRFSAERPEGSISTLTIQRTEQRDSAMYRCASSLVSENGELFFGEGSRLTVL.

To note about this clonotype: With only one base between it and a far larger clone, this is likely a read error. The chain recombines TRBV9 with TRBJ2-4; the D is unclear. TRBJ2-5 matches the DNA end more closely, so the J call is doubtful. This CDR3 has 15 amino acids. Germline-derived CDR1 and CDR2 are SGDLS and YYNGEE. The CDR3 nucleotides are TGTGCCAGCAGCGTAGAGGGCCACCTTATCGAGACCCAGTACTTC. Its protein product is CASSVEGHLIETQYF.

For the CDR3, the DNA is TGTGCCAGCAGCCAAGTGGGGCTTGAGGTACACTACGAGCAGTACTTC. Translating gives CASSQVGLEVHYEQYF. The V call is TRBV14, the J call TRBJ2-7, with D possibly TRBD1 on 5 matching bases. Trimming removed 1 base at V and 3 bases at J, with 16 bases between. Germline V gene lookup returns CDR1 SGHDN and CDR2 FVKESK. CDR3 length equals 16 residues.

This clonotype was detected many times. The chain uses TRBV7-8 and TRBJ1-1, with 8 bases lining up with TRBD1. CDR3 length: 12 residues. V dropped 6 bases and J dropped 6; count of bases not matched to a gene: 3. Germline values: CDR1 SGHVS, CDR2 FQNEAQ. Written as DNA, the CDR3 is TGTGCCAGCAGAAAGGACAGGGCTGAAGCTTTCTTT. It codes for CASRKDRAEAFF.

This clonotype is judged medium-sized (0.01 to 0.1%). The V gene is TRBV19, the J gene TRBJ1-2; D may be TRBD1 (6 bases). V gave up 5 bases and J gave up 5 bases, with 18 bases separating them. In germline, CDR1 is LNHDA, CDR2 SQIVND (reference sequence). CDR3 length: 15 residues. CDR3 in amino acids: CASSRGRGESYGYTF. In nucleotides, the CDR3 is TGTGCCAGTAGTCGCGGCAGGGGCGAGTCTTATGGCTACACCTTC.

The rearrangement uses TRBV6-4 and TRBJ2-1; D gene unclear. The germline V gene encodes CDR1 MRHNA and CDR2 SNTAGT. This CDR3 is built from 15 residues. V was pared by 3 bases and J by 6 bases, with 15 bases between. DNA of the CDR3: TGTGCCAGCAGTGATCGACATGGATGGTGCAATGAGCAGTTCTTC. Amino acids: CASSDRHGWCNEQFF.

The chain couples TRBV20-1 to TRBJ2-7, with 13 bases matching TRBD2. This CDR3 has 15 amino acids. V shed 4 bases and J 7 bases; nucleotides not matched to a gene: 10. Germline CDR1 DFQATT, CDR2 SNEGSKA (reference sequence). CDR3 in amino acids: CSANTTRGLAGEQYF. The CDR3 DNA sequence: TGCAGTGCTAACACTACGAGGGGACTAGCGGGGGAGCAGTACTTC.

Here the CDR3 DNA reads TGTGCCAGCAGCAGGACTAGCGGGGGGGAAAGCACAGATACGCAGTATTTT. Amino acid sequence: CASSRTSGGESTDTQYF. The chain combines TRBV11-1 with TRBJ2-3; 15 bases fit TRBD2. The CDR3 has 17 residues. Germline V lookup: CDR1 SGHAT, CDR2 FQDESV (reference sequence). The V segment lost 5 bases and the J segment 0 bases; nucleotides outside the gene matches: 3.

This chain connects TRBV6-4 to TRBJ1-6, with TRBD1 matching 8 bases. The germline gives CDR1 MRHNA, CDR2 SNTAGT. The trim removed 4 bases at V and 10 bases at J, leaving 12 bases unmatched. The CDR3 is made up of 16 amino acids. CDR3 residues: CASSAQQGGLGSPLHF. The CDR3 DNA reads TGTGCCAGCAGTGCCCAACAGGGGGGTCTAGGGTCACCCCTCCACTTT.

By its share, this clonotype is large. The rearrangement joins TRBV24-1 to TRBJ2-1; 14 bases align to TRBD2. The CDR3 runs 17 residues. Germline V gene sequence: CDR1 KGHDR, CDR2 SFDVKD. J lost 6 bases, V lost 10 bases, and 13 bases had no gene match. CDR3 sequence reads: CATSDTTGLAGVNEQFF. The CDR3, as DNA: TGTGCCACTAGCGATACTACGGGACTAGCGGGAGTCAATGAGCAGTTCTTC.

This clonotype is medium-sized (0.01 to 0.1%) in the sample. The chain links TRBV7-9 to TRBJ2-7, with D unresolved. V lost 5 bases to trimming and J lost 3 bases, with 8 bases between them. CDR1 and CDR2 from the germline V gene are SEHNR and FQNEAQ (reference sequence). The CDR3 covers 12 residues. Here the CDR3 DNA reads TGTGCCAGCAGCCCTCTAGGCTACGAGCAGTACTTC. Its translation: CASSPLGYEQYF.

This clonotype came up once. The chain carries TRBV28 and TRBJ2-5, with TRBD1 matching over 9 bases. After removal of 5 bases from V and 5 bases from J, the junction contained 12 bases not matched to a gene. The CDR3 runs to 16 residues. Germline CDR1 is MDHEN and CDR2 is SYDVKM. Here the CDR3 reads CASSPSRTGDGETQYF. CDR3 DNA: TGTGCCAGCAGTCCTTCCCGGACAGGGGACGGTGAGACCCAGTACTTC.

This clonotype qualifies as medium-sized. The gene calls are TRBV20-1 and TRBJ2-7; 8 bases fit TRBD2. The V segment lost 2 bases and the J segment 3 bases; nucleotides outside the gene matches: 0. From germline, CDR1 is DFQATT and CDR2 SNEGSKA (reference sequence). The CDR3 runs 12 residues. The CDR3 here is CSARLAGYEQYF. CDR3 sequence (DNA): TGCAGTGCTAGACTAGCGGGCTACGAGCAGTACTTC.

By proportion, this clonotype is medium-sized. The J gene is TRBJ2-7, the V gene TRBV6-1; TRBD1 aligns across 8 bases. This CDR3 is built from 16 residues. V shed 6 bases, J shed 3 bases, and the junction held 13 bases outside the gene matches. The germline V gene has CDR1 MNHNS and CDR2 SASEGT. CDR3 protein: CASRSGRQGIGYEQYF. The CDR3, as DNA: TGTGCCAGCAGGTCAGGGAGACAGGGGATCGGCTACGAGCAGTACTTC.